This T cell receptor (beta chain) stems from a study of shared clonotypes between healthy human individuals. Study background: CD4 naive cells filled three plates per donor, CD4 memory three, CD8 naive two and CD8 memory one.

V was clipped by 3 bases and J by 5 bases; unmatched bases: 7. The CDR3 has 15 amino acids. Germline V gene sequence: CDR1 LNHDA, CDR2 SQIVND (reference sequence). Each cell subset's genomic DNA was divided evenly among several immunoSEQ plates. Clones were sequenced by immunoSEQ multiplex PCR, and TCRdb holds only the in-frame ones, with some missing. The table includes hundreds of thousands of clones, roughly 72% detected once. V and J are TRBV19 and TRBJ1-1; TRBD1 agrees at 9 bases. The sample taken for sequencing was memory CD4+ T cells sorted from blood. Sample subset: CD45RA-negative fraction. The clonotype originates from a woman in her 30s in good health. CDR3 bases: TGTGCCAGTAGTATGTTGACAGGGGGAGAGACTGAAGCTTTCTTT. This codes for CASSMLTGGETEAFF.